This entry lists 27 T cell receptor beta chains sequenced from one sample in a study of cytomegalovirus exposure and HLA in healthy donors. PCR employed 60 Vbeta and 13 Jbeta primers. TCRdb's table, derived via immunoSEQ multiplex PCR, lists solely in-frame clones and lacks some. The repertoire holds more than 50,000 clones, roughly 71% seen once, with more than 20% in the top ten. The sample was PBMCs. The receptors stem from a man in his fifties in good health and CMV-seropositive.

V usage is TRBV9 and J usage is TRBJ2-7, with 7 positions matching TRBD2. CDR3 length: 15 amino acids. The germline gives CDR1 SGDLS, CDR2 YYNGEE. V lost 4 bases to trimming and J lost 2 bases; unmatched junction nucleotides: 9. The CDR3 nucleotides are TGTGCCAGCAGCCTCGAACGGAGCGGGGCCTACGAGCAGTACTTC. Residues: CASSLERSGAYEQYF.

The rearrangement joins TRBV14 to TRBJ2-6; TRBD2 agrees at 7 bases. The trim removed 1 base at V and 12 bases at J, leaving 9 bases unmatched. This CDR3 is 15 amino acids long. Germline lookup yields CDR1 SGHDN and CDR2 FVKESK. The CDR3 nucleotides are TGTGCCAGCAGCCAAGTTACGGGAGGCCCCTCCGTCCTGACTTTC. It codes for CASSQVTGGPSVLTF.

CDR3 DNA sequence: TGTGCCTGGAGTCCGCCTCCCGGGGGTAACCAGCCCCAGCATTTT. This encodes CAWSPPPGGNQPQHF. The chain couples TRBV30 to TRBJ1-5, with a tentative D call TRBD1 (5 bases). The germline CDR1 and CDR2 sequences are GTSNPN and SVGIG (reference sequence). The CDR3 runs to 15 residues. V was shortened by 2 bases and J by 7 bases, with 18 bases between the two germline ends.

This rearrangement joins TRBV5-1 to TRBJ1-2, with D tentatively TRBD1 (6 bases). The CDR3 has 14 residues. CDR1 and CDR2 (germline): SGHRS, YFSETQ. The V gene lost 2 bases and the J gene lost 2 bases, with 10 bases spanning the gap. The CDR3 protein is CASSLGGENYGYTF. The CDR3 region has the DNA TGCGCCAGCAGCTTAGGGGGGGAGAACTATGGCTACACCTTC.

The chain recombines TRBV18 with TRBJ2-3; 7 bases line up with TRBD1. Losses at the gene ends were 5 bases for V and 1 base for J; bases not matched to a gene: 6. Germline values: CDR1 KGHSH, CDR2 LQKENI. The CDR3 is 15 residues long. CDR3 DNA: TGTGCCAGCTCAGCTACCGGGACAGGCACAGATACGCAGTATTTT. The encoded protein is CASSATGTGTDTQYF.

V and J are TRBV7-9 and TRBJ2-5, with D possibly being TRBD2 (5 bases). Germline CDR1 and CDR2: SEHNR and FQNEAQ (reference sequence). Trimming took off 4 bases at V and 5 bases at J, with 23 bases between the two ends. The CDR3 has 17 amino acids. DNA for the CDR3: TGTGCCAGCAGCTCCAGGAGGCAGGTAACCGTTCGGGAGACCCAGTACTTC. Amino acids: CASSSRRQVTVRETQYF.

This chain joins TRBV4-1 and TRBJ2-7, with 11 bases that match TRBD2. The ends lost 1 base at V and 7 bases at J; junction bases unmatched: 6. The CDR3 is 15 amino acids. CDR1 MGHRA and CDR2 YSYEKL come from the germline V gene. CDR3 in DNA: TGCGCCAGCAGCCAAGTGGTAGCGGGAGGGGGGGAGCAGTACTTC. Residues: CASSQVVAGGGEQYF.

This CDR3 is CASSPDRVNQPQHF. CDR3 bases: TGTGCCAGCAGCCCGGACAGGGTCAATCAGCCCCAGCATTTT. This chain uses TRBV11-2 with TRBJ1-5; 8 bases are shared with TRBD1. Germline V gene data show CDR1 as SGHAT and CDR2 as FQNNGV. The trim removed 5 bases at V and 3 bases at J, leaving 3 bases unmatched. CDR3 length: 14 residues.

This chain links TRBV5-1 with TRBJ1-1; 7 nucleotides match TRBD1. Looked up from germline, CDR1 is SGHRS and CDR2 is YFSETQ. With 0 bases clipped from V and 1 base from J, the junction kept 6 bases outside the gene matches. The CDR3 extends over 16 amino acids. The CDR3 region is CASSLETGWKNTEAFF. DNA of the CDR3: TGCGCCAGCAGCTTGGAGACAGGGTGGAAGAACACTGAAGCTTTCTTT.

The chain links TRBV9 to TRBJ2-7, with D hard to call. The CDR3 covers 14 residues. Trimming left V 0 bases short and J 4 bases short, with 11 bases between. In germline, CDR1 is SGDLS, CDR2 YYNGEE. The CDR3 loop reads CASSVASTGYEQYF. The CDR3 region has the DNA TGTGCCAGCAGCGTAGCATCGACTGGGTACGAGCAGTACTTC.

V and J are TRBV6-1 and TRBJ1-2; 9 bases are shared with TRBD1. Germline CDR1 and CDR2: MNHNS and SASEGT. The CDR3 has 13 residues. The trim removed 4 bases at V and 8 bases at J, leaving 5 bases unmatched. The chain's CDR3 is CASSVQGAEGYTF. CDR3 in DNA: TGTGCCAGCAGTGTACAGGGGGCTGAGGGCTACACCTTC.

The J gene is TRBJ2-1, the V gene TRBV18, with 12 positions matching TRBD2. This CDR3 has 17 residues. V gave up 3 bases and J gave up 5 bases; unmatched junction bases: 8. CDR1 is KGHSH, CDR2 LQKENI, per germline. The CDR3 DNA follows: TGTGCCAGCTCACCGCCTTCTAGCGGGAGGGCCCACAATGAGCAGTTCTTC. It yields the protein CASSPPSSGRAHNEQFF.

The rearrangement links TRBV30 to TRBJ1-4; 10 bases line up with TRBD1. CDR1 and CDR2 from the germline V gene are GTSNPN and SVGIG (reference sequence). V was clipped by 8 bases and J by 0 bases; unmatched bases: 9. The CDR3 has 16 amino acids. The CDR3 region is CAGDRGRVATNEKLFF. CDR3 DNA sequence: TGTGCCGGCGACAGGGGGCGGGTGGCAACTAATGAAAAACTGTTTTTT.

With regard to this clone: The same CDR3 arises from other DNA sequences in this sample as well. The gene calls are TRBV4-2 and TRBJ2-3; tentative D call: TRBD2 (6 bases). With 1 base removed from V and 5 bases from J, the gap between germline ends came to 13 bases. The CDR3 has 15 residues. CDR1 is LGHNA and CDR2 is YNFKEQ in the germline V gene. The CDR3 protein is CASSQGNGGGDTQYF. The CDR3 nucleotides are TGTGCCAGCAGCCAAGGAAACGGGGGAGGAGATACGCAGTATTTT.

The J gene is TRBJ1-2, the V gene TRBV6-1; D possibly corresponds to TRBD1 (5 bases). This CDR3 is built from 12 residues. The V gene's germline CDR1 is MNHNS and CDR2 SASEGT. V was trimmed by 5 bases and J by 4 bases, leaving 8 bases between them. The CDR3: CASSQGTYGYTF. The CDR3 nucleotides read TGTGCCAGCAGTCAGGGTACCTATGGCTACACCTTC.

This clone was seen more than once but under ten times. The chain links TRBV2 to TRBJ1-2; the D is unclear. V lost 3 bases and J lost 4, with 9 bases in between. The CDR3 extends over 13 amino acids. The germline V gene has CDR1 SNHLY and CDR2 FYNNEI. CDR3 coding DNA: TGTGCCAGCAGTGATGAGGTAACCTATGGCTACACCTTC. It is translated as CASSDEVTYGYTF.

V gene TRBV6-6 combines with J gene TRBJ2-1; 9 bases are shared with TRBD1. With 7 bases clipped from V and 0 bases from J, the junction kept 7 bases outside the gene matches. Germline CDR1 reads MNHNY; CDR2 reads SVGAGI (reference sequence). CDR3 size: 16 residues. CDR3 DNA sequence: TGTGCCAGCATCAACCGGGACAGGGTCTCCTACAATGAGCAGTTCTTC. It translates to CASINRDRVSYNEQFF.

The genes are TRBV11-2 and TRBJ2-1; 11 nucleotides align to TRBD2. The germline CDR1 and CDR2 sequences are SGHAT and FQNNGV. The CDR3 has 16 amino acids. J lost 7 bases, V lost 3 bases, and 8 bases had no gene match. CDR3 sequence reads: CASSFAGTSGVNEQFF. CDR3 coding DNA: TGTGCCAGCAGCTTCGCCGGGACTAGCGGCGTTAATGAGCAGTTCTTC.

The chain combines TRBV5-4 with TRBJ2-7; 10 bases align to TRBD2. The germline CDR1 and CDR2 sequences are SGHNT and YYREEE (reference sequence). CDR3 length equals 14 residues. V was clipped by 4 bases and J by 7 bases; unmatched bases: 8. CDR3 DNA sequence: TGTGCCAGCAGCGAAGCGGGAGGGCCGGATGAGCAGTACTTC. Translated, it gives CASSEAGGPDEQYF.

The gene calls are TRBV30 and TRBJ1-2; D gene ambiguous. This CDR3 spans 14 amino acids. The germline V gene encodes CDR1 GTSNPN and CDR2 SVGIG (reference sequence). V was cut by 0 bases and J by 4 bases, with 12 bases left in between. CDR3 region: CAWSVGQRAYGYTF. Here the CDR3 DNA reads TGTGCCTGGAGTGTTGGCCAGAGGGCCTATGGCTACACCTTC.

The chain joins TRBV20-1 to TRBJ2-1; 7 bases map to TRBD2. CDR3 length equals 11 residues. Germline V gene sequence: CDR1 DFQATT, CDR2 SNEGSKA (reference sequence). With V trimmed by 0 bases and J by 15 bases, 5 bases remained unmatched. This CDR3 is CSARDRGEWFF. DNA of the CDR3: TGCAGTGCTAGAGATCGGGGGGAATGGTTCTTC.

This sequence joins TRBV5-6 and TRBJ2-5; 9 bases are a match to TRBD1. The CDR3 is 15 amino acids. Germline V gene lookup returns CDR1 SGHDT and CDR2 YYEEEE. The ends lost 0 bases at V and 5 bases at J; junction bases unmatched: 5. Written as DNA, the CDR3 is TGTGCCAGCAGCTTGGGGGACAGGGCTAAGGAGACCCAGTACTTC. It codes for CASSLGDRAKETQYF. Looking up the rest from reference TRBV5-6 and TRBJ2-5 gives the full variable domain: DAGVTQSPTHLIKTRGQQVTLRCSPKSGHDTVSWYQQALGQGPQFIFQYYEEEERQRGNFPDRFSGHQFPNYSSELNVNALLLGDSALYLCASSLGDRAKETQYFGPGTRLLVL.

In its sample, this clone was seen a few times. The V call is TRBV5-5, the J call TRBJ1-2; D is perhaps TRBD1 (6 bases). The germline V and J ends were trimmed by 0 bases and 1 base, with 13 bases remaining between them. The CDR3 runs 16 residues. Per the germline V gene, CDR1 is SGHKS and CDR2 is YYEKEE (reference sequence). The CDR3 loop is CASSLEFRTVNYGYTF. CDR3 coding DNA: TGTGCCAGCAGCTTGGAGTTCCGGACAGTTAACTATGGCTACACCTTC.

This chain links TRBV9 with TRBJ2-1; TRBD2 agrees at 13 bases. This CDR3 has 15 amino acids. Germline lookup yields CDR1 SGDLS and CDR2 YYNGEE. The V and J ends lost 3 bases and 10 bases, in that order; junction bases with no gene match: 7. The CDR3 region is CASSAGLAGVSEQFF. DNA for the CDR3: TGTGCCAGCAGCGCCGGACTAGCGGGAGTTTCGGAGCAGTTCTTC.

This clone turned up a few times. The germline gene is not matched at one end of the junction; a read error may be the cause. Within the sample, other DNA sequences also encode this same CDR3. The chain carries TRBV6-1 and TRBJ1-1; a possible D gene is TRBD1 (5 bases). Germline V CDR1 and CDR2: MNHNS, SASEGT. The CDR3 loop spans 14 amino acids. The CDR3 DNA is TGTGCCAGCAGTGAAGCGGGTAGGGGCGCTGAGGCTTTCTTT. It yields the protein CASSEAGRGAEAFF.

V gene TRBV6-6 combines with J gene TRBJ1-2, with D possibly matching TRBD1 (5 bases). The germline CDR1 and CDR2 sequences are MNHNY and SVGAGI (reference sequence). V was cut by 5 bases and J by 0 bases, with 13 bases left in between. This CDR3 has 15 residues. The CDR3 region has the DNA TGTGCCAGCAGTGCCGCAGGGCAGCCTAACTATGGCTACACCTTC. The encoded protein is CASSAAGQPNYGYTF.

This clone was counted once. The chain couples TRBV9 to TRBJ2-3; a weak D match, TRBD2 (6 bases). The CDR3 is 14 amino acids. Germline CDR1 is SGDLS and CDR2 is YYNGEE. The V end lost 7 bases, the J end lost 0 bases, and 12 bases lay between the germline ends. DNA of the CDR3: TGTGCCAGCCAGCGGGTTACTAGCACAGATACGCAGTATTTT. Its protein product is CASQRVTSTDTQYF. The full variable domain, rest sourced from reference TRBV9 and TRBJ2-3, is DSGVTQTPKHLITATGQRVTLRCSPRSGDLSVYWYQQSLDQGLQFLIQYYNGEERAKGNILERFSAQQFPDLHSELNLSSLELGDSALYFCASQRVTSTDTQYFGPGTRLTVL.